This T cell receptor beta chain was found in a study of blood T cells in healthy people across ages. The authors ran a second PCR of about 7 to 12 cycles using a sample-barcoded 5' primer and a J-beta primer mix. TCRdb ran MiXCR on the 5' RACE reads and lists one entry per CDR3 protein. Among around 1.5 million distinct CDR3 sequences, 42% were seen once, and the ten largest hold 7.9%. The ends were cut back, 0 bases at V and 1 base at J, with 4 bases in the middle. The germline V gene has CDR1 SGDLS and CDR2 YYNGEE. The CDR3 covers 14 residues. Sequenced input: blood. The rearrangement joins TRBV9 to TRBJ1-4, with D uncertain. The TCR originated in a woman aged 18-29 years in good health. The CDR3 DNA reads as TGTGCCAGCAGCGTAGACGGAACTAATGAAAAACTGTTTTTT. Translated, it gives CASSVDGTNEKLFF.